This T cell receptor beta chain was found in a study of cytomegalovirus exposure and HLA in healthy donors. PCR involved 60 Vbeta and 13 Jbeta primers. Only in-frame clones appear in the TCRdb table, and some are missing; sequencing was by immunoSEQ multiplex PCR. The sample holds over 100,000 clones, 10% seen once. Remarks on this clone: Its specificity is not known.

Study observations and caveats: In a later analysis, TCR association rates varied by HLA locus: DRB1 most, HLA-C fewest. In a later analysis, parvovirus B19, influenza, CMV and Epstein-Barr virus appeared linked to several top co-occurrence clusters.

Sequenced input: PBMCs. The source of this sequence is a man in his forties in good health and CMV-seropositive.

The CDR3 nucleotides read TGTGCCACCAGCAGAGATGGGGGCGGGAGGAGTGAGCAGTTCTTC. It codes for CATSRDGGGRSEQFF. The V gene is TRBV15, the J gene TRBJ2-1; 8 nucleotides agree with TRBD2. Germline CDR1 LNHNV, CDR2 YYDKDF (reference sequence). The CDR3 spans 15 residues. Unmatched junction bases numbered 7, after V lost 0 bases and J lost 9 bases.